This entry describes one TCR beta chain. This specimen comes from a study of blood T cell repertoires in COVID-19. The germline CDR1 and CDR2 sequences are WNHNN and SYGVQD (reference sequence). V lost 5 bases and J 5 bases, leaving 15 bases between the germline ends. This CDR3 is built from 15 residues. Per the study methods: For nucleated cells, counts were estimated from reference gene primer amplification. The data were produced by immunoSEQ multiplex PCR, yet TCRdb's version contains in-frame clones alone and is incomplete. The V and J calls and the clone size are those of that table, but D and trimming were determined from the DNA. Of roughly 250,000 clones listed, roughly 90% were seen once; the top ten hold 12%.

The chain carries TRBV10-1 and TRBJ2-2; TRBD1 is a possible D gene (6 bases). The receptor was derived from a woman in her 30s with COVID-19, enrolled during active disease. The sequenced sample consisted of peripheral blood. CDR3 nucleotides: TGCGCCAGCAGTCAGGGACACCTGAGAACCGGGGAGCTGTTTTTT. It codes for CASSQGHLRTGELFF.